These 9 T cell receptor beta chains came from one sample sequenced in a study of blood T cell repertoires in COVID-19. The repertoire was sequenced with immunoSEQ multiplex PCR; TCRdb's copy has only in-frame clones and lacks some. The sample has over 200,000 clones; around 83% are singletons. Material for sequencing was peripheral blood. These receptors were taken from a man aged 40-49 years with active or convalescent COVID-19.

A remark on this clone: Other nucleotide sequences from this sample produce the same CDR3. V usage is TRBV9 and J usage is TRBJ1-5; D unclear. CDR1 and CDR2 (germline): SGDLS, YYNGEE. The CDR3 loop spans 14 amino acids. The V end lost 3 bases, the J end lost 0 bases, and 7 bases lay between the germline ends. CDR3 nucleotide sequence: TGTGCCAGCAGCGACGGGAATAGCAATCAGCCCCAGCATTTT. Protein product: CASSDGNSNQPQHF.

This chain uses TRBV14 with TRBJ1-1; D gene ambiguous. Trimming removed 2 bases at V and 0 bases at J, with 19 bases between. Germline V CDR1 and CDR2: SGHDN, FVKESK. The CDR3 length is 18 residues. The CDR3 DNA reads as TGTGCCAGCAGCCAATATCAGATGACGGGATTGTTGAACACTGAAGCTTTCTTT. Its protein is CASSQYQMTGLLNTEAFF. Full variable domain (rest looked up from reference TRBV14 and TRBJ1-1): EAGVTQFPSHSVIEKGQTVTLRCDPISGHDNLYWYRRVMGKEIKFLLHFVKESKQDESGMPNNRFLAERTGGTYSTLKVQPAELEDSGVYFCASSQYQMTGLLNTEAFFGQGTRLTVV.

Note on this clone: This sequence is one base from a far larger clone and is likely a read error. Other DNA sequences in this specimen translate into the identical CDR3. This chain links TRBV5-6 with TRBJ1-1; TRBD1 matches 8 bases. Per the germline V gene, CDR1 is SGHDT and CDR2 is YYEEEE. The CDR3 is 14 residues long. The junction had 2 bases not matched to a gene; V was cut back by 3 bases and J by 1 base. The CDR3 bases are TGTGCCAGCAGCTCGGGACAGGCGAACACTGAAGCTTTCTTT. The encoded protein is CASSSGQANTEAFF. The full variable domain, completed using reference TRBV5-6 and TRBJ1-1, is DAGVTQSPTHLIKTRGQQVTLRCSPKSGHDTVSWYQQALGQGPQFIFQYYEEEERQRGNFPDRFSGHQFPNYSSELNVNALLLGDSALYLCASSSGQANTEAFFGQGTRLTVV.

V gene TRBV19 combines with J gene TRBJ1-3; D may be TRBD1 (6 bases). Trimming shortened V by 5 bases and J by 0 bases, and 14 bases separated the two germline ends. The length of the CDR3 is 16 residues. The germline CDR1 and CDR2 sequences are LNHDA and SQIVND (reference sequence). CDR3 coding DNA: TGTGCCAGTAGTCTTGATTGGACAGTCTCTGGAAACACCATATATTTT. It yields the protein CASSLDWTVSGNTIYF. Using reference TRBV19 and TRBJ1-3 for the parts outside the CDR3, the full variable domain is DGGITQSPKYLFRKEGQNVTLSCEQNLNHDAMYWYRQDPGQGLRLIYYSQIVNDFQKGDIAEGYSVSREKKESFPLTVTSAQKNPTAFYLCASSLDWTVSGNTIYFGEGSWLTVV.

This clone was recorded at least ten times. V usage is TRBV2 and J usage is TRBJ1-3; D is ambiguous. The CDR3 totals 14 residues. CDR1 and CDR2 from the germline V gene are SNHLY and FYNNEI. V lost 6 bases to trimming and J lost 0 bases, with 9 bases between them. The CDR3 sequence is CASRAQASGNTIYF. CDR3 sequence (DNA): TGTGCCAGCAGGGCCCAGGCCTCTGGAAACACCATATATTTT.

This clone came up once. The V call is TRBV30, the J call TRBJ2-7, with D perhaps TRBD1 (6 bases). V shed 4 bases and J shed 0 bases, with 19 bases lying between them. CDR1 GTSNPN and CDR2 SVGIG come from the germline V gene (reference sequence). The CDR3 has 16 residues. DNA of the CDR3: TGTGCCTGGAAGCCTTGGACAGACTCTACCTCCTACGAGCAGTACTTC. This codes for CAWKPWTDSTSYEQYF.

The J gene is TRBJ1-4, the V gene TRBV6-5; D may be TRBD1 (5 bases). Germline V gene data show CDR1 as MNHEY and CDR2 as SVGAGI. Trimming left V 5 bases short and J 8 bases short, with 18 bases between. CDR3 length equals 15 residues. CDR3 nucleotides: TGTGCCAGCAGTAGGGGTCAGGGTAGAGACGAAAAACTGTTTTTT. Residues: CASSRGQGRDEKLFF.

CDR3 sequence (DNA): TGTGCCAGCAGCTTAGGCAACAGTGCAGGAGGGTCCACAGATACGCAGTATTTT. This sequence encodes CASSLGNSAGGSTDTQYF. The V call is TRBV7-9, the J call TRBJ2-3; a weak D match, TRBD2 (6 bases). With 1 base removed from V and 2 bases from J, the gap between germline ends came to 19 bases. In germline, CDR1 is SEHNR, CDR2 FQNEAQ (reference sequence). The CDR3 length is 18 residues.

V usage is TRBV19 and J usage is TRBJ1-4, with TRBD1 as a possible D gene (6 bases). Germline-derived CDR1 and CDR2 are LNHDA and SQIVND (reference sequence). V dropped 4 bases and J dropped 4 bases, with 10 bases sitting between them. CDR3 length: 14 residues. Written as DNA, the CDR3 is TGTGCCAGTAGTACGACAGGAAGTAATGAAAAACTGTTTTTT. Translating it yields CASSTTGSNEKLFF. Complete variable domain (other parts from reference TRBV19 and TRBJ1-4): DGGITQSPKYLFRKEGQNVTLSCEQNLNHDAMYWYRQDPGQGLRLIYYSQIVNDFQKGDIAEGYSVSREKKESFPLTVTSAQKNPTAFYLCASSTTGSNEKLFFGSGTQLSVL.